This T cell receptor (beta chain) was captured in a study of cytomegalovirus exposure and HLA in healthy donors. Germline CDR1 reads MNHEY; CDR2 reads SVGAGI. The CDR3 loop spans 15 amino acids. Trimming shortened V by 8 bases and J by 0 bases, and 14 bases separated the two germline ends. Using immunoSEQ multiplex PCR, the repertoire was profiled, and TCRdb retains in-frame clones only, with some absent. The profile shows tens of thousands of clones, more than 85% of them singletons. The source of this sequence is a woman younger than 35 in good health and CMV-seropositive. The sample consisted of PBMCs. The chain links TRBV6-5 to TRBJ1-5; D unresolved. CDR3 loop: CASSGSPHSNQPQHF. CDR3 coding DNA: TGTGCCAGCTCAGGATCCCCCCATAGCAATCAGCCCCAGCATTTT.